These T cell receptor beta chains were read from a single sample in a study of T cells of healthy individuals. TCRdb processed the 5' RACE reads anew with MiXCR; each CDR3 protein has one entry. Seen here are roughly 87,000 distinct CDR3 sequences, about 16% observed once, and the top ten hold more than 5.5%. These receptors were collected from a human donor in good health. CDR3s include the opening cysteine and the closing phenylalanine or tryptophan. Fields, in order: D gene, clone size, J gene, V gene, CDR3 protein, CDR3 DNA. A D gene is named only where the DNA matches it firmly. Size tells how often a clone was seen (once, few, many) or the class of an expanded clone, and some rows leave it out.

.,many,TRBJ1-5,TRBV5-1,CASSLGGALNQPQHF,TGCGCCAGCAGCTTGGGTGGAGCTCTCAATCAGCCCCAGCATTTT
.,few,TRBJ2-5,TRBV7-8,CASSLSQAQYF,TGTGCCAGCAGCTTAAGCCAGGCCCAGTACTTC
.,.,TRBJ1-2,TRBV19,CASSIGTSDYGYTF,TGTGCCAGTAGTATTGGGACGTCAGACTATGGCTACACCTTC
.,.,TRBJ2-3,TRBV5-1,CASSLRVGTDTQYF,TGCGCCAGCAGCTTGCGGGTTGGCACAGATACGCAGTATTTT
.,.,TRBJ2-1,TRBV7-2,CASSLRGTSYNEQFF,TGTGCCAGCAGCTTGCGCGGAACATCCTACAATGAGCAGTTCTTC
.,many,TRBJ2-2,TRBV7-9,CASSQLLGASTGELFF,TGTGCCAGCAGCCAACTCCTTGGGGCAAGCACCGGGGAGCTGTTTTTT
.,many,TRBJ2-3,TRBV28,CASSSLGDATDTQYF,TGTGCCAGCAGTTCTCTCGGGGATGCCACAGATACGCAGTATTTT
.,.,TRBJ2-3,TRBV10-3,CAIRRQRSTDTQYF,TGTGCCATCAGGAGACAGAGAAGCACAGATACGCAGTATTTT
TRBD1,few,TRBJ1-1,TRBV29-1,CSVTTGGNTEAFF,TGCAGCGTGACTACAGGGGGGAACACTGAAGCTTTCTTT
TRBD1,.,TRBJ2-7,TRBV3-1,CASSHREGAQYF,TGTGCCAGCAGCCACAGAGAGGGGGCGCAGTACTTC
.,many,TRBJ2-1,TRBV4-3,CASSQDRTGYNEQFF,TGCGCCAGCAGCCAAGATCGGACGGGGTACAATGAGCAGTTCTTC
.,.,TRBJ1-4,TRBV12-3/TRBV12-4,CASSLRGGTNEKLFF,TGTGCCAGCAGCCTCCGGGGTGGGACTAATGAAAAACTGTTTTTT
.,few,TRBJ2-6,TRBV6-2/TRBV6-3,CASAPNSGANVLTF,TGTGCCAGCGCCCCGAACTCTGGGGCCAACGTCCTGACTTTC
TRBD1,few,TRBJ1-5,TRBV7-2,CASSDRDRGNQPQHF,TGTGCCAGCAGCGACCGGGACAGGGGTAATCAGCCCCAGCATTTT
TRBD1,many,TRBJ2-1,TRBV7-9,CASSPQGLSGEQFF,TGTGCCAGCAGCCCACAGGGGCTATCGGGTGAGCAGTTCTTC
.,.,TRBJ2-7,TRBV6-2/TRBV6-3,CASSYLEPGEQYF,TGTGCCAGCAGTTACCTAGAACCGGGGGAGCAGTACTTC
TRBD1,many,TRBJ1-3,TRBV10-3,CAISGQTGGSSGNTIYF,TGTGCCATCAGTGGTCAGACAGGGGGCAGCTCTGGAAACACCATATATTTT
.,.,TRBJ2-2,TRBV19,CASSWTGELFF,TGTGCCAGTAGTTGGACCGGGGAGCTGTTTTTT
.,few,TRBJ1-1,TRBV4-1,CASSQDRTGGTEAFF,TGCGCCAGCAGCCAAGATCGTACCGGGGGGACTGAAGCTTTCTTT
TRBD1,few,TRBJ1-5,TRBV20-1,CSARFPRGDNQPQHF,TGCAGTGCTAGATTCCCCAGGGGGGACAATCAGCCCCAGCATTTT
.,few,TRBJ2-5,TRBV6-5,CASSYSIDVQETQYF,TGTGCCAGCAGTTACTCGATTGACGTCCAAGAGACCCAGTACTTC
TRBD1,few,TRBJ1-1,TRBV10-3,CAISESGQVNTEAFF,TGTGCCATCAGTGAGTCCGGACAGGTGAACACTGAAGCTTTCTTT
.,.,TRBJ2-4,TRBV6-1,CASSVLYAKNIQYF,TGTGCCAGCAGCGTCCTCTACGCCAAAAACATTCAGTACTTC
.,.,TRBJ2-7,TRBV9,CASSVVRGFAYEQYF,TGTGCCAGCAGCGTAGTAAGGGGGTTCGCCTACGAGCAGTACTTC
.,few,TRBJ2-7,TRBV3-1,CASSQATGSEQYF,TGTGCCAGCAGCCAAGCAACGGGGTCCGAGCAGTACTTC
.,.,TRBJ2-3,TRBV5-1,CASGLGRSEDTQYF,TGCGCCAGCGGTTTGGGACGGAGCGAAGATACGCAGTATTTT
TRBD1,many,TRBJ1-4,TRBV6-4,CASSPQGGTNEKLFF,TGTGCCAGCAGTCCACAGGGGGGAACTAATGAAAAACTGTTTTTT
.,.,TRBJ2-5,TRBV10-3,CAICERPSETQYF,TGTGCCATCTGTGAGAGACCAAGTGAGACCCAGTACTTC
.,.,TRBJ2-2,TRBV10-3,CAISESATGELFF,TGTGCCATCAGTGAGTCGGCGACCGGGGAGCTGTTTTTT
.,few,TRBJ2-7,TRBV10-2,CASSATYPYEQYF,TGCGCCAGCAGTGCCACTTACCCCTACGAGCAGTACTTC
TRBD1,many,TRBJ2-3,TRBV2,CASSESGGWGTDTQYF,TGTGCCAGCAGTGAGTCAGGGGGCTGGGGCACAGATACGCAGTATTTT
.,few,TRBJ2-2,TRBV15,CATSNIGGSGELFF,TGTGCCACCAGCAATATTGGGGGGTCCGGGGAGCTGTTTTTT
.,.,TRBJ1-5,TRBV7-2,CASNGGGSNQPQHF,TGTGCCAGCAACGGGGGTGGGAGCAATCAGCCCCAGCATTTT
.,few,TRBJ1-2,TRBV7-9,CASSPTKGRASYGYTF,TGTGCCAGCAGCCCAACAAAGGGGCGAGCCTCCTATGGCTACACCTTC
.,many,TRBJ1-1,TRBV6-5,CASRGESEAFF,TGTGCCAGCAGGGGGGAATCTGAAGCTTTCTTT
.,few,TRBJ2-7,TRBV7-2,CASSEGPHAEQYF,TGTGCCAGCAGCGAGGGACCCCACGCCGAGCAGTACTTC
.,many,TRBJ2-4,TRBV20-1,CSAVRGELTKNIQYF,TGCAGTGCCGTCAGGGGGGAGCTGACCAAAAACATTCAGTACTTC
.,few,TRBJ1-5,TRBV28,CASSFRIGRSNQPQHF,TGTGCCAGCAGTTTTCGAATCGGCAGGTCTAATCAGCCCCAGCATTTT
TRBD2,many,TRBJ2-3,TRBV28,CASLASGIADTQYF,TGTGCCAGTTTGGCTAGCGGGATAGCAGATACGCAGTATTTT
.,few,TRBJ1-2,TRBV20-1,CSARDPGTLEIYTF,TGCAGTGCTAGGGACCCCGGGACACTAGAGATCTACACCTTC
TRBD2,few,TRBJ2-3,TRBV7-2,CASSLLAGATDTQYF,TGTGCCAGCAGCTTGCTAGCGGGGGCTACAGATACGCAGTATTTT
TRBD1,few,TRBJ2-6,TRBV7-3,CASSPDRVGANVLTF,TGTGCCAGCAGCCCAGACAGGGTGGGGGCCAACGTCCTGACTTTC
.,many,TRBJ1-5,TRBV20-1,CSASGGGAGQPQHF,TGCAGTGCCAGTGGCGGAGGGGCTGGTCAGCCCCAGCATTTT
TRBD2,.,TRBJ2-3,TRBV7-2,CASRGTSGVTDTQYF,TGTGCCAGCAGGGGGACTAGCGGGGTCACAGATACGCAGTATTTT
.,.,TRBJ1-1,TRBV7-2,CASSLNSGTEAFF,TGTGCCAGCAGCCTGAACAGCGGCACTGAAGCTTTCTTT
.,many,TRBJ2-7,TRBV9,CASSHPTGTTSYEQYF,TGTGCCAGCAGCCACCCGACCGGGACAACGAGCTACGAGCAGTACTTC
TRBD2,medium-sized,TRBJ2-1,TRBV4-3,CASSQETSGRANNEQFF,TGCGCCAGCAGCCAGGAGACTAGCGGGAGGGCCAACAATGAGCAGTTCTTC
TRBD2,.,TRBJ2-3,TRBV7-2,CASSLERGGHTDTQYF,TGTGCCAGCAGCTTAGAGCGGGGGGGCCACACAGATACGCAGTATTTT
.,.,TRBJ2-5,TRBV10-3,CAISESMAGGHETQYF,TGTGCCATCAGTGAGTCGATGGCCGGGGGTCACGAGACCCAGTACTTC
.,.,TRBJ2-7,TRBV3-1,CASSQWAGPATEQYF,TGTGCCAGCAGCCAGTGGGCGGGTCCAGCGACCGAGCAGTACTTC
TRBD1,many,TRBJ2-1,TRBV5-4,CASSRDRGSSEQFF,TGTGCCAGCAGTCGGGACAGGGGTTCTTCTGAGCAGTTCTTC
.,few,TRBJ2-3,TRBV4-2,CASSQQAGQYTDTQYF,TGTGCCAGCAGCCAACAAGCGGGACAGTACACAGATACGCAGTATTTT
TRBD1,many,TRBJ1-5,TRBV12-3/TRBV12-4,CASTLDRGEDNQPQHF,TGTGCCAGCACCTTGGACAGGGGGGAGGACAATCAGCCCCAGCATTTT
.,.,TRBJ1-1,TRBV7-9,CASRPNTEAFF,TGTGCCAGCAGGCCAAACACTGAAGCTTTCTTT
TRBD2,.,TRBJ2-3,TRBV11-2,CASSFAQGLAGGPDTQYF,TGTGCCAGCAGCTTCGCCCAGGGACTAGCGGGAGGTCCAGATACGCAGTATTTT